Reported below is one TCR beta chain. This specimen includes other DNA sequences encoding the same CDR3. These data are taken from a study of shared clonotypes between healthy human individuals. The germline V gene has CDR1 ENHRY and CDR2 SYGVKD. The CDR3 totals 14 residues. Trimming pared 0 bases from V and 1 base from J, leaving 6 bases between. Only in-frame clones appear in the TCRdb table, and some are missing; sequencing was by immunoSEQ multiplex PCR. The data show some 490,000 clones, over 70% seen once. The V gene is TRBV10-3, the J gene TRBJ1-1; no clear D gene. Material for sequencing was PBMCs. The source is a woman between 35 and 50 years old in good health. Some clones in this sample may be carry-over from other donors' samples. CDR3 bases: TGTGCCATCAGTGAGTCGAAAGGGAACACTGAAGCTTTCTTT. This gives the protein CAISESKGNTEAFF.